This TCR beta chain emerged from a study of response to subunit inactivated influenza vaccine. Study conclusions and caveats: Each seasonal influenza vaccination, the authors suggested, recruits few new T cells.

TCRdb re-called the RT-PCR reads through MiXCR, storing one row per CDR3 protein. The sample lists 530,000 or so distinct CDR3 sequences; around 25% were seen once. Worth noting for this clonotype: The antigen remains undetermined.

There are 17 residues in the CDR3. The V gene end was trimmed by 2 bases and the J gene end by 3 bases; junction bases not matched to a gene: 11. CDR1 and CDR2 (germline): MGHRA, YSYEKL. This sequence originates from a man aged 50 to 59 who received an inactivated influenza vaccine. The source was CD4+ T cells sorted from PBMCs, collected 5 days after vaccination. The V and J genes are TRBV4-1 and TRBJ2-3, with 7 bases that match TRBD1. The CDR3 DNA is TGCGCCAGCAGCCAACGCGAGGTGGGACAGTCGACAGATACGCAGTATTTT. Protein: CASSQREVGQSTDTQYF.